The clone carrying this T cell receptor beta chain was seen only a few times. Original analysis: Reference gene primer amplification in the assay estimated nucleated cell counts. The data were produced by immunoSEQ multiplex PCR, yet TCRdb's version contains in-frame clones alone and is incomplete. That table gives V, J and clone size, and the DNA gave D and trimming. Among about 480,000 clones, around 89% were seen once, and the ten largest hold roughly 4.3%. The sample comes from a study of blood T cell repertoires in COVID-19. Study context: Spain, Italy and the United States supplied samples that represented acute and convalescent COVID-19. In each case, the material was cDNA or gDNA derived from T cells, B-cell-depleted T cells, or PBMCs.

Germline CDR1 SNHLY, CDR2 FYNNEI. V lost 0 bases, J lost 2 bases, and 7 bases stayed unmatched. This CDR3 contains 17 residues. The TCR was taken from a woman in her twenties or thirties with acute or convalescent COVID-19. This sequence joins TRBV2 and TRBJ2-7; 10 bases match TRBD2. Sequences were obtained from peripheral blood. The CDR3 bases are TGTGCCAGCAGTGAAGCGCTTCTTGGGACTAGCGCCTACGAGCAGTACTTC. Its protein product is CASSEALLGTSAYEQYF.